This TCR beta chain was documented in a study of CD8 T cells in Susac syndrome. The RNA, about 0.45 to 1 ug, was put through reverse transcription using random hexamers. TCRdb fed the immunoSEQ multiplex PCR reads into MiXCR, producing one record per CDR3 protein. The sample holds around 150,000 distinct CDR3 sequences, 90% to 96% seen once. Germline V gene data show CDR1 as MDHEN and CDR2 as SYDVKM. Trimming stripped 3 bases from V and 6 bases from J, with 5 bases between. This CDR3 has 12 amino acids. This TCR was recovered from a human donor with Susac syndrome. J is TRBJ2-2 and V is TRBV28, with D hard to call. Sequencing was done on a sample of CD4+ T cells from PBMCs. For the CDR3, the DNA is TGTGCCAGCAGTTTTTACCCCGGGGAGCTGTTTTTT. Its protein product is CASSFYPGELFF. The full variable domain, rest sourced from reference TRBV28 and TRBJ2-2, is DVKVTQSSRYLVKRTGEKVFLECVQDMDHENMFWYRQDPGLGLRLIYFSYDVKMKEKGDIPEGYSVSREKKERFSLILESASTNQTSMYLCASSFYPGELFFGEGSRLTVL.